This T cell receptor (beta chain) was observed in a study of shared clonotypes between healthy human individuals (dated by TCRdb to the early 2020s). Background for the entire study: Three men and two women, aged 18 to 49 years, made up the cohort. For each donor, three plates each were used for CD4 naive and CD4 memory, two plates were used for CD8 naive, and one plate was used for CD8 memory. Blood TCR repertoires of five healthy adults were deeply sequenced to estimate repertoire size and the extent of clonotype sharing between individuals. To increase sequencing depth and limit assay-specific biases, different laboratories used diverse techniques to prepare libraries and sequence TCR repertoires. Between about 0.8 and 9.5 billion PBMCs per donor were obtained by leukapheresis.

Ends trimmed: V by 6 bases, J by 4 bases; bases unmatched to a gene: 15. Its CDR3 holds 16 amino acids, cysteine through phenylalanine. This entry keeps only the CDR3 DNA: 48 bases, framed from base 1. From the germline V gene, CDR1 is SGDLS and CDR2 is YYNGEE. What the research found in general, with its limitations: Because the study included a small number of donors, the genetic and exposure-history diversity represented was limited. Higher generation probabilities were observed for clonotypes shared by all four sorted-subset donors than for non-shared clonotypes. Pairwise subsampling indicated that sequencing depth was expected to affect the degree of clonotype sharing among donors. Incomplete sequencing was indicated by rarefaction of sorted-subset datasets, despite the large sequencing depth. Sharing across a handful of donors was observed for around 5% of naive CD4, less than 4% of naive CD8, 2.3% of memory CD4, and around 0.44% of memory CD8 clonotypes. Sampling was restricted to blood, and TCR repertoires in tissues likely differ from the TCR repertoires found in blood. Naive subsets generally had larger estimated clonotype richness than memory subsets.

Using the deep immunoSEQ assay, multiplex PCR amplified TCR CDR3 regions from genomic DNA. Extracted genomic DNA from each cell subset was distributed evenly across all wells of several immunoSEQ 96-well plates, and each plate was treated as a replicate. For sorted subsets, approximately 200 ng of genomic DNA, equivalent to 25,000 to 30,000 T cell genomes, went into each replicate PCR. The purified libraries were quantified using a Qubit 3.0 fluorometer, sized with a Bioanalyzer 2100, and then quantified again using the KAPA Library Quantification kit. Each immunoSEQ 96-well plate was sequenced on its own single-read 150-cycle Illumina NextSeq 550 flow cell. As for the authors' bioinformatics: The immunoSEQ output contained only junctional sequences without quality scores, so filtering could not match that applied to full-length reads. Sequences were annotated with PyIR, a Python wrapper for IgBLAST v1.9, and V/J genes and CDR3 were assigned using IMGT germline references. Reads were removed for weak V/J assignments (E-value above 1e-6), missing CDR3, stop codons, out-of-frame junctions, or ambiguous translated residues. A V3J clonotype was defined by an identical inferred V gene, J gene, and CDR3 amino acid sequence. The percentage overlap between two repertoires was calculated by dividing the number of shared unique clonotypes by the size of the smaller repertoire. Richness of each repertoire was evaluated using RTK rarefaction, the Chao1 estimator, and Recon v2.1 estimates of unobserved clonotypes. Generation probabilities for all TCRbeta clonotypes obtained by the gDNA method from a handful of donors were computed using OLGA. TCRdb limited this immuneACCESS table to in-frame rearrangements with V and J called. A share of clones is missing; checked studies link under half to unresolved V genes, and the rest is unexplained. The V and J calls and clone size are taken from that table; D and trimming were inferred from the DNA. The sample table contains roughly 590,000 clones; only one count was recorded for roughly 95% of them. Of the sample, approximately 0.1% is held by the ten largest clones.

CD8 naive samples were CD45RO-negative cells positively selected for CCR7, giving a CD45RA+CCR7+ population that excluded TemRA cells. The donors were healthy, HIV-negative adults with no recently reported acute infections or vaccinations. All donors were Caucasian adults living in Nashville, Tennessee, USA. After blood collection by leukapheresis, PBMCs were isolated using Ficoll-Histopaque density gradient centrifugation and then cryopreserved in the vapor phase of liquid nitrogen. Purity and quantity of every magnetically sorted T cell population were checked by analytical flow cytometry. Each sorted fraction had its genomic DNA isolated and then quantified by UV absorbance on a Nanodrop 2000c. On this clone itself: Its antigen remains unidentified. No base qualities exist here, and no much larger clone lies one base off it.

Sequenced: naive CD8+ T cells sorted from blood. Reading the label with the study, this specimen's cell subset or site is: CD45RA+CCR7+. This TCR came from a woman aged 30 to 39 in good health. This receptor chain uses TRBV9 and TRBJ1-2; the central 7 bases match TRBD1. The DNA sequence is as follows: TGTGCCAGCACCCAGGGGGGGGACCTACGTCTCTATGGCTACACCTTC. Its coded protein is CASTQGGDLRLYGYTF.